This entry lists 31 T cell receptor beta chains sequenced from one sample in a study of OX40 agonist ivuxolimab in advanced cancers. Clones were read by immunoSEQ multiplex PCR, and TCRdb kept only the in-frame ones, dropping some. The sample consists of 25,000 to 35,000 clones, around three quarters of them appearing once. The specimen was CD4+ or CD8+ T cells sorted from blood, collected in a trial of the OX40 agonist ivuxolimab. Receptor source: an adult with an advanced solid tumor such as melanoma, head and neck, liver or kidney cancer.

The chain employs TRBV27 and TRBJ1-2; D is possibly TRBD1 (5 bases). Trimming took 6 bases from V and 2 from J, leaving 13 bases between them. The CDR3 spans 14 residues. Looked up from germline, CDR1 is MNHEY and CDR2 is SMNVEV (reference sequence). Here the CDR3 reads CASSRLGRNYGYTF. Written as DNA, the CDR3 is TGTGCCAGCAGCCGATTGGGACGGAACTATGGCTACACCTTC.

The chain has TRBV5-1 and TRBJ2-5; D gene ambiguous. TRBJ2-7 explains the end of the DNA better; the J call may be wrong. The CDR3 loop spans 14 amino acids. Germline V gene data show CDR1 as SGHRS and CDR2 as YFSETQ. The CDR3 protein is CASSLGSYSYEQYF. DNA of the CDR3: TGCGCCAGCAGCTTGGGGAGTTACTCCTACGAGCAGTACTTC.

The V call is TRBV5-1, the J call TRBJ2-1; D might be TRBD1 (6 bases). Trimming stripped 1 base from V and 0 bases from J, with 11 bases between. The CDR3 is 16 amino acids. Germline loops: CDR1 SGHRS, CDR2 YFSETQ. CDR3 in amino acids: CASSLRGGFSYNEQFF. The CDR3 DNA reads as TGCGCCAGCAGCTTGCGAGGGGGATTCTCCTACAATGAGCAGTTCTTC.

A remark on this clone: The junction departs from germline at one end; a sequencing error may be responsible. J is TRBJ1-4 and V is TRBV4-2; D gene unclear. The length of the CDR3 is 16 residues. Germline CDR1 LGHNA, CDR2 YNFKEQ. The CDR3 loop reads CASGQGWTATNEKLFF. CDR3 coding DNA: TGTGCCAGCGGCCAAGGCTGGACGGCAACTAATGAAAAACTGTTTTTT.

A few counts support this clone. The CDR3 region is CASSPESRRDSPLHF. DNA for the CDR3: TGTGCCAGCAGCCCGGAGAGCCGACGCGACTCACCCCTCCACTTT. This sequence joins TRBV7-9 and TRBJ1-6; D gene unclear. Deletions cut 5 bases from V and 10 bases from J, with 18 bases between. The CDR3 is made up of 15 amino acids. The V gene's germline CDR1 is SEHNR and CDR2 FQNEAQ (reference sequence).

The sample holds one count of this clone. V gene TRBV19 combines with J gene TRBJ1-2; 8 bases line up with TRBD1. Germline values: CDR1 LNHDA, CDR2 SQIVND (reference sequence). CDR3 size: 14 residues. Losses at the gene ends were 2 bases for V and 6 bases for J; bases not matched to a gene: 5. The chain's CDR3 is CASSILDRVHGYTF. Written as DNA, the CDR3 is TGTGCCAGTAGTATATTGGACAGGGTCCATGGCTACACCTTC.

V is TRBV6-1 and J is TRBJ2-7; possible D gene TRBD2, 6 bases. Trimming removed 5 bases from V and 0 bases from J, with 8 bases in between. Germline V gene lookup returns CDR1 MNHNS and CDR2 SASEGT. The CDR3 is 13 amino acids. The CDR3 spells CASSFGSSYEQYF. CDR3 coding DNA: TGTGCCAGCAGTTTCGGGAGCTCCTACGAGCAGTACTTC.

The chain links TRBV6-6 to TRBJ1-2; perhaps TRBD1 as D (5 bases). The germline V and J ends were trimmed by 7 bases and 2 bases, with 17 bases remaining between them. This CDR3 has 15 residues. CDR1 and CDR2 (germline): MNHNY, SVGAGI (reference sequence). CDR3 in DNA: TGTGCCAGCACCATCTCTAGGGAGGGGAACTATGGCTACACCTTC. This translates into CASTISREGNYGYTF.

CDR3 coding DNA: TGTGCCAGCAGCACAGGGGTTAGAGGGCTGTTTTTT. Translating gives CASSTGVRGLFF. V usage is TRBV7-9 and J usage is TRBJ2-2, with TRBD1 matching 7 bases. Per germline, CDR1 SEHNR and CDR2 FQNEAQ (reference sequence). V shed 5 bases and J 13 bases; nucleotides not matched to a gene: 7. The CDR3 spans 12 residues.

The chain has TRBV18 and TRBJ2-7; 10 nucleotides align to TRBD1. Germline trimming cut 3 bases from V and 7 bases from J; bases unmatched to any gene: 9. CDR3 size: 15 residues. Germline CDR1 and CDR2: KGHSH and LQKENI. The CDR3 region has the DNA TGTGCCAGCTCACCGACAGGGGGCGGAAGACAAGAGCAGTACTTC. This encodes CASSPTGGGRQEQYF.

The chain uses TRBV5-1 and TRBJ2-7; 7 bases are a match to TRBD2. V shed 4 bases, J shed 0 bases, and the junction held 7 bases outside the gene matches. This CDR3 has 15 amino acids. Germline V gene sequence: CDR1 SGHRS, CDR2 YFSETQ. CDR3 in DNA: TGCGCCAGCAGCACGTTGGGGGGGAGCTCCTACGAGCAGTACTTC. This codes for CASSTLGGSSYEQYF. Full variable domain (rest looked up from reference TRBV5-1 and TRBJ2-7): KAGVTQTPRYLIKTRGQQVTLSCSPISGHRSVSWYQQTPGQGLQFLFEYFSETQRNKGNFPGRFSGRQFSNSRSEMNVSTLELGDSALYLCASSTLGGSSYEQYFGPGTRLTVT.

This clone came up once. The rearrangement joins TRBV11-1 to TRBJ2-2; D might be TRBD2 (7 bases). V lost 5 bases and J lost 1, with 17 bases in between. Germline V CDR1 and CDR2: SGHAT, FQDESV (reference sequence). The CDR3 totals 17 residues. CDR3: CASSRGGAQGNTGELFF. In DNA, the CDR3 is TGTGCCAGCAGCCGTGGGGGGGCCCAGGGGAACACCGGGGAGCTGTTTTTT.

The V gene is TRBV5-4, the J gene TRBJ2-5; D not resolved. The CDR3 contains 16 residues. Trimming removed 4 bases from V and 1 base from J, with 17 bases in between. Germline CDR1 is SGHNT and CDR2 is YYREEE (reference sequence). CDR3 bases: TGTGCCAGCAGCAGCCCCACTCGGACGGGCCAAGAGACCCAGTACTTC. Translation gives CASSSPTRTGQETQYF.

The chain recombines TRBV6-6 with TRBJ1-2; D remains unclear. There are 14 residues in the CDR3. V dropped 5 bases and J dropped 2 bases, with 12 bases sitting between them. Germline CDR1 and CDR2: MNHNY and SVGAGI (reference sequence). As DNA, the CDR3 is TGTGCCAGCAGTCAACCCCAAGAGAACTATGGCTACACCTTC. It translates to CASSQPQENYGYTF.

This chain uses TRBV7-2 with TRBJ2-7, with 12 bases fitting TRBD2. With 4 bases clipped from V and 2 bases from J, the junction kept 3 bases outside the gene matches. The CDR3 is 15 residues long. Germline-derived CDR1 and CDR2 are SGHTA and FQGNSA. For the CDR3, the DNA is TGTGCCAGCAGCTCACTAGCGGGGGGTACCTACGAGCAGTACTTC. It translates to CASSSLAGGTYEQYF. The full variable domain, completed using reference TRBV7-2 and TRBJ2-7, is GAGVSQSPSNKVTEKGKDVELRCDPISGHTALYWYRQSLGQGLEFLIYFQGNSAPDKSGLPSDRFSAERTGGSVSTLTIQRTQQEDSAVYLCASSSLAGGTYEQYFGPGTRLTVT.

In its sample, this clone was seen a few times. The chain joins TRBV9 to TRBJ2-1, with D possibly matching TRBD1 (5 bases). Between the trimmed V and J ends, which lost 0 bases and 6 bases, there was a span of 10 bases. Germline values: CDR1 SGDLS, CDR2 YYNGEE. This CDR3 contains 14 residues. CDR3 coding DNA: TGTGCCAGCAGCGTAGGAAGGGGTGGCAATGAGCAGTTCTTC. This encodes CASSVGRGGNEQFF.

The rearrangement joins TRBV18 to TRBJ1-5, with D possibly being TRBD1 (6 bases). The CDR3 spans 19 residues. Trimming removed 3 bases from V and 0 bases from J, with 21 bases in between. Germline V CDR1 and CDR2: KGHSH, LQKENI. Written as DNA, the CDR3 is TGTGCCAGCTCACCCCAGGGGACCCCCAATCGTCATAGCAATCAGCCCCAGCATTTT. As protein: CASSPQGTPNRHSNQPQHF.

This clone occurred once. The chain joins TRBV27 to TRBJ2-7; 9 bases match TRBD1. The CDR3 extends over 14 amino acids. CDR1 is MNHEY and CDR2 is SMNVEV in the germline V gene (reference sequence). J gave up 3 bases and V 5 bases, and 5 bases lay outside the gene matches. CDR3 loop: CASSMGQGIYEQYF. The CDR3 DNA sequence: TGTGCCAGCAGTATGGGACAGGGTATCTACGAGCAGTACTTC.

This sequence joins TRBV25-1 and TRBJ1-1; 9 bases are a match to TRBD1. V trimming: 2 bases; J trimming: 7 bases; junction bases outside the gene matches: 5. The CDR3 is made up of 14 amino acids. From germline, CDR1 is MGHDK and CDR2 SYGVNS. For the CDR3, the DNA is TGTGCCAGCAGTGAAGGACAGGGGCACGATGAAGCTTTCTTT. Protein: CASSEGQGHDEAFF.

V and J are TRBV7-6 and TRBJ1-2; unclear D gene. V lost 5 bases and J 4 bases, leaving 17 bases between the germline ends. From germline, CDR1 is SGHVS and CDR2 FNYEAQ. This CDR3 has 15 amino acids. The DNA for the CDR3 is TGTGCCAGCAGCGCACGACCGGGCTGGTCCTATGGCTACACCTTC. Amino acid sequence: CASSARPGWSYGYTF. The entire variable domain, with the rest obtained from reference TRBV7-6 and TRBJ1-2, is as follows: GAGVSQSPRYKVTKRGQDVALRCDPISGHVSLYWYRQALGQGPEFLTYFNYEAQQDKSGLPNDRFSAERPEGSISTLTIQRTEQRDSAMYRCASSARPGWSYGYTFGSGTRLTVV.

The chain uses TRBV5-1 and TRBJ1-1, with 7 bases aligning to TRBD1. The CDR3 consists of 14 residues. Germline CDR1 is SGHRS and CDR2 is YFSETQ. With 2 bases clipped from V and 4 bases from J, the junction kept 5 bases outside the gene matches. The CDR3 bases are TGCGCCAGCAGCTTCTGGGCAGGGGGCACTGAAGCTTTCTTT. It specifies CASSFWAGGTEAFF. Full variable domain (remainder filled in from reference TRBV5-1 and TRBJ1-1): KAGVTQTPRYLIKTRGQQVTLSCSPISGHRSVSWYQQTPGQGLQFLFEYFSETQRNKGNFPGRFSGRQFSNSRSEMNVSTLELGDSALYLCASSFWAGGTEAFFGQGTRLTVV.

CDR3 in amino acids: CASSLSSRGDTQYF. For the CDR3, the DNA is TGCGCCAGCAGCTTAAGTTCGCGCGGAGATACGCAGTATTTT. V is TRBV5-1 and J is TRBJ2-3; D call uncertain. CDR1 is SGHRS and CDR2 is YFSETQ in the germline V gene. There are 14 residues in the CDR3. Trimming took off 2 bases at V and 5 bases at J, with 12 bases between the two ends.

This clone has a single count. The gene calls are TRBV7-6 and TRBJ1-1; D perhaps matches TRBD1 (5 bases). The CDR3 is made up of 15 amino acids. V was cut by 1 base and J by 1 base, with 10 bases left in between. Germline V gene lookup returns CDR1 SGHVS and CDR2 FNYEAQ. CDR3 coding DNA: TGTGCCAGCAGCTTAGTGCGTCAGGGGAACACTGAAGCTTTCTTT. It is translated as CASSLVRQGNTEAFF.

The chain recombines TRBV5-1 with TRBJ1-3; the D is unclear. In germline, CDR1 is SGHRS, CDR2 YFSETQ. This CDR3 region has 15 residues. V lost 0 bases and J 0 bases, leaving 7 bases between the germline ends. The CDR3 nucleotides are TGCGCCAGCAGCTTGGACGGGCTCTCTGGAAACACCATATATTTT. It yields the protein CASSLDGLSGNTIYF.

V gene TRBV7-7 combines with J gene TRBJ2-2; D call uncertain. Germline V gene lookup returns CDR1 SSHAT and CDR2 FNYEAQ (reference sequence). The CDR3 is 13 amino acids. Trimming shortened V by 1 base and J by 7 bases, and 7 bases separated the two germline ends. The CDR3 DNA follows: TGTGCCAGCAGCTTAGGTGGGCGCGGGGAGCTGTTTTTT. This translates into CASSLGGRGELFF.

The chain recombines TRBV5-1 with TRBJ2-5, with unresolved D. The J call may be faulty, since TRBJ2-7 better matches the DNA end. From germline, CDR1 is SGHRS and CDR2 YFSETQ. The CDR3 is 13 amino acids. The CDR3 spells CASSLVGPYEQYF. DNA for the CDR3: TGCGCCAGCAGCTTGGTAGGTCCCTACGAGCAGTACTTC.

The chain's CDR3 is CSVFEYTQYF. The CDR3 DNA reads as TGCAGCGTTTTTGAATATACGCAGTATTTT. The V gene is TRBV29-1, the J gene TRBJ2-3; D remains unclear. The V gene's germline CDR1 is SQVTM and CDR2 ANQGSEA. CDR3 length: 10 amino acids. V shed 5 bases and J shed 7 bases, with 7 bases lying between them.

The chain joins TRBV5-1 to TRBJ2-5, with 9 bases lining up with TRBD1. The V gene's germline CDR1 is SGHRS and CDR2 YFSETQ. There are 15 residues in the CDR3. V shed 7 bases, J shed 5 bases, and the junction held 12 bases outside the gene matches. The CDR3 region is CASGLGTGQLETQYF. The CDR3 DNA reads TGCGCCAGCGGGCTTGGGACAGGGCAATTGGAGACCCAGTACTTC.

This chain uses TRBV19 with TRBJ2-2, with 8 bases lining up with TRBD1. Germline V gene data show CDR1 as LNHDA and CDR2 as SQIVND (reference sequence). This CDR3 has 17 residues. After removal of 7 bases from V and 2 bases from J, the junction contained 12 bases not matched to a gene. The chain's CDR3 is CASISPGQGINTGELFF. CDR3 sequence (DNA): TGTGCCAGTATAAGTCCTGGACAGGGTATAAACACCGGGGAGCTGTTTTTT.

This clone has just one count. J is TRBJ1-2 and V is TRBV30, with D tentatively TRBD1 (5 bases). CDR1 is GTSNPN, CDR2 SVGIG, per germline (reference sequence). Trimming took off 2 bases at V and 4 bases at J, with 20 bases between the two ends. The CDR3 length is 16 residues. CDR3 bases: TGTGCCTGGAGTCCCACTGTAGGGTGGAGGGGCTATGGCTACACCTTC. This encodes CAWSPTVGWRGYGYTF. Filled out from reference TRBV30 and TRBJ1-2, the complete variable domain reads SQTIHQWPATLVQPVGSPLSLECTVEGTSNPNLYWYRQAAGRGLQLLFYSVGIGQISSEVPQNLSASRPQDRQFILSSKKLLLSDSGFYLCAWSPTVGWRGYGYTFGSGTRLTVV.

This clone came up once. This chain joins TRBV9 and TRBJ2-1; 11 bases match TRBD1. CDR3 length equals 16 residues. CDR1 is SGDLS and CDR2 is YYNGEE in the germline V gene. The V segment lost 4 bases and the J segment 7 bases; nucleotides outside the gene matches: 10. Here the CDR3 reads CASSTDRGRYGNEQFF. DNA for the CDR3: TGTGCCAGCAGCACGGACAGGGGGCGGTATGGAAATGAGCAGTTCTTC.